The sequence of this T cell receptor beta chain was determined in a study of response to subunit inactivated influenza vaccine. This CDR3 region has 13 residues. The ends were cut back, 1 base at V and 8 bases at J, with 14 bases in the middle. Germline V gene lookup returns CDR1 SQVTM and CDR2 ANQGSEA. Study results and caveats: The study's authors posited that every seasonal influenza vaccination enlists few new T cells.

A note on this clonotype: What it recognizes is unknown.

TCRdb fed the RT-PCR reads into MiXCR, producing one record per CDR3 protein. The table records about 800,000 distinct CDR3 sequences, about 20% of them present only once. The material was PBMCs from blood, obtained about 5 days after vaccination. The V gene is TRBV29-1, the J gene TRBJ2-5; D perhaps matches TRBD1 (5 bases). The sequence came from a man in his fifties who received an inactivated influenza vaccine. This CDR3 reads CSVEGDSNPTQYF. The CDR3 bases are TGCAGCGTTGAAGGAGACAGCAACCCAACCCAGTACTTC.